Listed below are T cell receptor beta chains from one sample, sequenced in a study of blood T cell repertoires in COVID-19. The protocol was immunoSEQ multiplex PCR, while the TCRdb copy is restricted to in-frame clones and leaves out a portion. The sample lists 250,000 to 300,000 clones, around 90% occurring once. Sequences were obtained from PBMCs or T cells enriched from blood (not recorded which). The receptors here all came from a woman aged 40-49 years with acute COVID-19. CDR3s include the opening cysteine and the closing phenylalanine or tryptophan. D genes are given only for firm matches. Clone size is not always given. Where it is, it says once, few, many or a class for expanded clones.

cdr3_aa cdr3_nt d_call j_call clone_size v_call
CASSQDEGEQYF TGTGCCAGCAGCCAAGATGAGGGCGAGCAGTACTTC - TRBJ2-7 - TRBV3-1/TRBV3-2
CASSHYLFSYGYTF TGTGCCAGCAGCCATTATCTTTTTAGCTATGGCTACACCTTC - TRBJ1-2 - TRBV3-1/TRBV3-2
CASSQGVRAFGYGYTF TGTGCCAGCAGCCAAGGGGTGAGGGCGTTCGGCTATGGCTACACCTTC - TRBJ1-2 - TRBV14
CASSSGQGYNEQFF TGTGCCAGCAGCTCCGGACAGGGTTACAATGAGCAGTTCTTC TRBD1 TRBJ2-1 - TRBV5-4
CASSMTPGHRNTEAFF TGTGCCAGCAGCATGACGCCGGGACATCGGAACACTGAAGCTTTCTTT - TRBJ1-1 - TRBV11-2
CATSRDQGAGIQYF TGTGCCACCAGCAGAGATCAGGGCGCAGGAATTCAGTACTTC - TRBJ2-4 - TRBV15
CASSLGRGKEQYF TGTGCCAGCAGCTTGGGTCGGGGGAAAGAGCAGTACTTC - TRBJ2-7 once TRBV5-4
CASGKEGDTDNEQFF TGTGCCAGCGGGAAAGAAGGGGACACCGACAATGAGCAGTTCTTC - TRBJ2-1 - TRBV6-5
CASSSHPRVSGNTIYF TGTGCCAGCAGCTCCCACCCCAGGGTATCTGGAAACACCATATATTTT - TRBJ1-3 - TRBV7-8
CASSLQGTGGPNSSGNTIYF TGCGCCAGCAGCCTACAGGGGACAGGGGGACCGAATAGCTCTGGAAACACCATATATTTT TRBD1 TRBJ1-3 - TRBV10-1
CASSPGQGGPIYEQYF TGTGCCAGCAGCCCCGGACAGGGGGGACCAATCTACGAGCAGTACTTC TRBD1 TRBJ2-7 - TRBV7-8
CASSPVLRQYEQYF TGTGCCAGCAGCCCGGTCCTGCGACAGTACGAGCAGTACTTC - TRBJ2-7 - TRBV5-5
CASSLTGYEETQYF TGTGCCAGCAGTTTAACAGGGTATGAAGAGACCCAGTACTTC - TRBJ2-5 - TRBV28
CASSWDRGSSYNSPLHF TGTGCCAGCAGCTGGGACAGGGGGAGCTCCTATAATTCACCCCTCCACTTT TRBD1 TRBJ1-6 - TRBV5-8
CASSAYSGGPTDTQYF TGTGCCAGCAGCGCCTATAGCGGGGGGCCTACAGATACGCAGTATTTT TRBD2 TRBJ2-3 - TRBV7-2
CASSLISDSYNEQFF TGTGCCAGCAGCTTAATCTCTGACAGCTACAATGAGCAGTTCTTC - TRBJ2-1 - TRBV7-3
CASSAAGPTQETQYF TGTGCCAGCAGCGCGGCAGGGCCAACTCAAGAGACCCAGTACTTC - TRBJ2-5 - TRBV2
CASSGLPDRGRAFF TGTGCCAGCAGTGGCCTGCCCGATCGGGGGAGAGCTTTCTTT - TRBJ1-1 - TRBV25-1
CASSQGKGTSGVQFF TGCGCCAGCAGCCAAGGAAAGGGGACTAGCGGGGTGCAGTTCTTC TRBD2 TRBJ2-1 few TRBV4-3
CASSPGTSGMNEQFF TGCGCCAGCAGCCCCGGGACTAGCGGGATGAATGAGCAGTTCTTC TRBD2 TRBJ2-1 - TRBV5-1
CASRGQGTGTEAFF TGTGCCAGCAGGGGGCAGGGTACGGGTACTGAAGCTTTCTTT - TRBJ1-1 - TRBV5-5
CATSDATGDHQPQHF TGTGCCACCAGTGACGCCACAGGGGACCATCAGCCCCAGCATTTT TRBD1 TRBJ1-5 - TRBV24-1
CAWSIFGSGNTIYF TGTGCCTGGAGTATCTTCGGCTCTGGAAACACCATATATTTT - TRBJ1-3 few TRBV30
CASAGYMNTEAFF TGTGCCAGTGCGGGCTATATGAACACTGAAGCTTTCTTT - TRBJ1-1 - TRBV25-1
CASSFGTVNYGYTF TGTGCCAGCAGCTTTGGGACAGTAAACTATGGCTACACCTTC TRBD1 TRBJ1-2 - TRBV7-2
CACRGSGANVLTF TGTGCCTGTCGGGGGTCTGGGGCCAACGTCCTGACTTTC - TRBJ2-6 - TRBV6-5
CASSQSEFYDTEAFF TGTGCCAGCAGCCAATCGGAGTTTTATGACACTGAAGCTTTCTTT - TRBJ1-1 - TRBV3-1/TRBV3-2
CASRTTGGIGYGYTF TGTGCCAGCAGGACTACAGGGGGCATAGGCTATGGCTACACCTTC TRBD1 TRBJ1-2 - TRBV6-5
CATSPGFNEQFF TGTGCCACCAGCCCAGGGTTCAATGAGCAGTTCTTC - TRBJ2-1 - TRBV15
CASRAGRSSYNEQFF TGTGCCAGCAGGGCTGGGAGAAGCTCCTACAATGAGCAGTTCTTC - TRBJ2-1 - TRBV2
CASSVRLASAPYEQYF TGTGCCAGCAGCGTACGTCTAGCGAGTGCTCCGTACGAGCAGTACTTC - TRBJ2-7 - TRBV13
CAVMGQTNTEAFF TGTGCCGTTATGGGGCAGACGAACACTGAAGCTTTCTTT - TRBJ1-1 - TRBV10-3
CASSRGDRGPPLHF TGTGCCAGCAGTCGGGGCGACAGGGGGCCACCCCTCCACTTT TRBD1 TRBJ1-6 - TRBV28
CASSLTGWTEAFF TGTGCCAGCAGCTTGACAGGGTGGACTGAAGCTTTCTTT TRBD1 TRBJ1-1 once TRBV6-6
CASSLLRGQPQHF TGTGCCAGCAGTTTATTACGAGGTCAGCCCCAGCATTTT - TRBJ1-5 few TRBV28
CASSLTPSLGYTF TGTGCCAGCAGTTTGACACCCTCGTTAGGCTACACCTTC - TRBJ1-2 - TRBV28
CASSESTGGLTDTQYF TGTGCCAGCAGTGAATCAACGGGCGGACTCACAGATACGCAGTATTTT - TRBJ2-3 - TRBV25-1
CASSPGLAGDLTDTQYF TGTGCCAGCAGTCCAGGACTAGCGGGGGACCTCACAGATACGCAGTATTTT TRBD2 TRBJ2-3 - TRBV28
CASSSIGVAGELFF TGTGCCAGCAGCTCAATAGGGGTGGCCGGGGAGCTGTTTTTT - TRBJ2-2 - TRBV3-1/TRBV3-2
CASSLEGTSGGNEQFF TGCGCCAGCAGCTTAGAAGGGACTAGCGGGGGCAATGAGCAGTTCTTC TRBD2 TRBJ2-1 - TRBV5-1
CASSIGGRGQETQYF TGTGCCAGCAGTATAGGCGGGAGGGGGCAAGAGACCCAGTACTTC TRBD2 TRBJ2-5 - TRBV7-3